This TCR beta chain appears in the sequencing data of a study of control samples from healthy donors and cancer patients (TCRdb year 2020). The library was obtained by the immunoSEQ multiplex PCR assay. TCRdb took this table from immuneACCESS and kept in-frame rearrangements with V and J called. Such tables lack part of the clones; where checked against another copy, unresolved V genes explain under half of the gap, and the rest is unexplained. The sample table holds almost 90,000 clones, of which 85% were seen once. The top ten constitute over 2% of the sample. Per the germline V gene, SGDLS is the CDR1 and YYNGEE is the CDR2. From the cysteine up to the phenylalanine, the CDR3 has a length of 13 residues. Solely the CDR3 DNA is kept, with 39 bases framed from the first base. V gives up 0 bases and J gives up 4 bases, and the segment between their germline ends measures 6 bases. Concerning this clone itself: Its binding antigen is unknown. One base away there is no much larger clone; base qualities are not given.

What was sequenced was blood. The rearrangement joined TRBV9 to TRBJ2-3; the D gene assignment is ambiguous. The sequence came from a woman aged 40 to 49 in good health. At the DNA level, the sequence is TGTGCCAGCAGCGTAGGGAACGCAGATACGCAGTATTTT. The translation is CASSVGNADTQYF. Supplemented by the reference TRBV9 and TRBJ2-3 proteins around the CDR3, the complete variable domain is DSGVTQTPKHLITATGQRVTLRCSPRSGDLSVYWYQQSLDQGLQFLIQYYNGEERAKGNILERFSAQQFPDLHSELNLSSLELGDSALYFCASSVGNADTQYFGPGTRLTVL.